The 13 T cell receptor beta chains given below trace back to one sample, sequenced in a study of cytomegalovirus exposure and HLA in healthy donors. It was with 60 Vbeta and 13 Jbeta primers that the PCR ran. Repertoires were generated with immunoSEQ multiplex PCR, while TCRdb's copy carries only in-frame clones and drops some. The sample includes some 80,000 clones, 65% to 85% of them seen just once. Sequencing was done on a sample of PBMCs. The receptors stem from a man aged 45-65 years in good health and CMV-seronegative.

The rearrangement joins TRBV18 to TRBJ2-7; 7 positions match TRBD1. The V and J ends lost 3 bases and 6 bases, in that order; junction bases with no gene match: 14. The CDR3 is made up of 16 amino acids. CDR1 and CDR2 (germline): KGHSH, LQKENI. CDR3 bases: TGTGCCAGCTCACCTATGCGACAGGGTAGGTTTGGCGAGCAGTACTTC. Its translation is CASSPMRQGRFGEQYF.

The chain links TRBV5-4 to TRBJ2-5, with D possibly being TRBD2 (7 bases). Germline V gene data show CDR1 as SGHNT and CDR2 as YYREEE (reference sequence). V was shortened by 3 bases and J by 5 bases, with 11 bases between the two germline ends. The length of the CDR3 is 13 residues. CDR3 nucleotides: TGTGCCAGCAGCTGGGGGGGCGAGGAGACCCAGTACTTC. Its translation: CASSWGGEETQYF.

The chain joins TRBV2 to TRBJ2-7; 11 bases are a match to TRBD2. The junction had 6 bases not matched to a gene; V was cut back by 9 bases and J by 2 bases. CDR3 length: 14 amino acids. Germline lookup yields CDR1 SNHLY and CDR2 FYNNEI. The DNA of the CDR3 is TGTGCCAGTAAACTAGCGGGGGAGACCTACGAGCAGTACTTC. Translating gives CASKLAGETYEQYF.

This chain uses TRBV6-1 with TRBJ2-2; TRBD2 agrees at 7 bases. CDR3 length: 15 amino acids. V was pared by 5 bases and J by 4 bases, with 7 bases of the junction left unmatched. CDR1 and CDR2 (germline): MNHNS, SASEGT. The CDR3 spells CASSRSWGGTGELFF. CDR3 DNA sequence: TGTGCCAGCAGTCGCAGCTGGGGGGGCACCGGGGAGCTGTTTTTT.

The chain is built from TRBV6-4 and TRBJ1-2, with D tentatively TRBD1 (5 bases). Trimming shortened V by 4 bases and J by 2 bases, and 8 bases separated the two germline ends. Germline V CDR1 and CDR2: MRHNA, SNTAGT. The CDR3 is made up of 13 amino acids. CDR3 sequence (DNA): TGTGCCAGCAGTGCGCAGGGAAACTATGGCTACACCTTC. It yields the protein CASSAQGNYGYTF.

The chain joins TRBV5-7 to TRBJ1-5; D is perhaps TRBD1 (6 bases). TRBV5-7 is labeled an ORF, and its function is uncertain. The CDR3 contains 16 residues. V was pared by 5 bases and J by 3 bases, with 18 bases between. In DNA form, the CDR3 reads TGTGCCAGCAGGTCTGACCGGGGGGGCGTCAATCAGCCCCAGCATTTT. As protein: CASRSDRGGVNQPQHF.

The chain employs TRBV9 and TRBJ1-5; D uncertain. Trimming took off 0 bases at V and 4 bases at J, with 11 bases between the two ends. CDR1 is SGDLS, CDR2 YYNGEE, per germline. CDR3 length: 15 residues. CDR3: CASSVGLSGNQPQHF. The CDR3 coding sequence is TGTGCCAGCAGCGTAGGCCTATCGGGAAATCAGCCCCAGCATTTT.

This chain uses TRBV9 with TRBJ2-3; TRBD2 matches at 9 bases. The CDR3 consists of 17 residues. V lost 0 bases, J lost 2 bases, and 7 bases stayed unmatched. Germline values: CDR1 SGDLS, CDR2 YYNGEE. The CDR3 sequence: CASSVEGTGLATDTQYF. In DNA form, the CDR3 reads TGTGCCAGCAGCGTAGAAGGGACGGGACTAGCCACAGATACGCAGTATTTT.

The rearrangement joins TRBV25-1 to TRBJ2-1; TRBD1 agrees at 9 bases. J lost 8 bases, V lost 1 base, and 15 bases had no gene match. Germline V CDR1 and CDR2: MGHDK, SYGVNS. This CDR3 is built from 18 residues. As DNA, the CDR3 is TGTGCCAGCAGTGAATCGGGTTCTTTAGGACAGGGGAGGTATGAGCAGTTCTTC. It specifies CASSESGSLGQGRYEQFF.

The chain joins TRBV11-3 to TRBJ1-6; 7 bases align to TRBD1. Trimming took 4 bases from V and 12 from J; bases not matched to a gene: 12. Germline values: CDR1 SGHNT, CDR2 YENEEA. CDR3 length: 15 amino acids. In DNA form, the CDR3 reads TGTGCCAGCAGCTCGTCGACAGGGATGGGGATACCCCTCCACTTT. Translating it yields CASSSSTGMGIPLHF.

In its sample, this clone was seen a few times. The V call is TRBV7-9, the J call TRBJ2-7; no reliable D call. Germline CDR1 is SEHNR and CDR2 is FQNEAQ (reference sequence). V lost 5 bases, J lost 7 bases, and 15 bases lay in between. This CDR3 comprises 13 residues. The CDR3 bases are TGTGCCAGCAGCCCCCACGCCAGTGGTGAGCAGTACTTC. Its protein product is CASSPHASGEQYF.

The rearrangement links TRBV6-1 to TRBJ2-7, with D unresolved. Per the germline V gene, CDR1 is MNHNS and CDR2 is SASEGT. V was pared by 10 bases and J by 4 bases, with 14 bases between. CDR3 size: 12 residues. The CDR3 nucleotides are TGTGCCACCACTTTTTCTCGGTACGAGCAGTACTTC. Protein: CATTFSRYEQYF.

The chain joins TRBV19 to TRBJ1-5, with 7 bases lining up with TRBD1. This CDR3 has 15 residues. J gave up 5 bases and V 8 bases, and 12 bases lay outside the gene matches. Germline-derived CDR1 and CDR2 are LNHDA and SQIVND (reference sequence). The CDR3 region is CASHNLETGHQPQHF. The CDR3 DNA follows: TGTGCCAGTCACAACCTGGAGACAGGGCATCAGCCCCAGCATTTT. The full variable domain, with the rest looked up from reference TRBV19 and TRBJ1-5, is DGGITQSPKYLFRKEGQNVTLSCEQNLNHDAMYWYRQDPGQGLRLIYYSQIVNDFQKGDIAEGYSVSREKKESFPLTVTSAQKNPTAFYLCASHNLETGHQPQHFGDGTRLSIL.